The 20 T cell receptor beta chains below were found in one sample sequenced in a study of cytomegalovirus exposure and HLA in healthy donors. The data were produced by immunoSEQ multiplex PCR, yet TCRdb's version contains in-frame clones alone and is incomplete. Here the sample spans 76,000 or so clones, 94% being singletons. The sequenced sample was PBMCs. The receptors shown here come from a woman in her late teens or twenties in good health and CMV-seronegative.

The CDR3 DNA is TGTGCCAGCAGCTTTTATCGCCAGGGGGCCGCCGGGGAGCTGTTTTTT. Protein product: CASSFYRQGAAGELFF. The chain employs TRBV7-9 and TRBJ2-2, with 8 bases matching TRBD1. This CDR3 spans 16 amino acids. The V gene end was trimmed by 3 bases and the J gene end by 6 bases; junction bases not matched to a gene: 9. Germline CDR1 is SEHNR and CDR2 is FQNEAQ (reference sequence).

J is TRBJ2-7 and V is TRBV28; 8 bases map to TRBD2. Germline V gene data show CDR1 as MDHEN and CDR2 as SYDVKM. V lost 4 bases, J lost 1 base, and 9 bases stayed unmatched. The CDR3 covers 16 residues. The CDR3 bases are TGTGCCAGCAGTTCCCCTGGAGTAGCGGGATCCTACGAGCAGTACTTC. Its protein is CASSSPGVAGSYEQYF. Supplemented by reference TRBV28 and TRBJ2-7, the full variable domain reads DVKVTQSSRYLVKRTGEKVFLECVQDMDHENMFWYRQDPGLGLRLIYFSYDVKMKEKGDIPEGYSVSREKKERFSLILESASTNQTSMYLCASSSPGVAGSYEQYFGPGTRLTVT.

The chain has TRBV5-5 and TRBJ1-1; 9 bases fit TRBD1. The germline gives CDR1 SGHKS, CDR2 YYEKEE (reference sequence). V was pared by 7 bases and J by 6 bases, with 10 bases of the junction left unmatched. The CDR3 runs to 14 residues. The CDR3 region has the DNA TGTGCCAGCGTGGGGGCGGGACAGGGTTCTGAAGCTTTCTTT. The encoded protein is CASVGAGQGSEAFF.

This clone has a single count. V is TRBV9 and J is TRBJ1-3; D is unresolved. There are 14 residues in the CDR3. Trimming removed 5 bases from V and 2 bases from J, with 11 bases in between. CDR1 and CDR2 from the germline V gene are SGDLS and YYNGEE. The CDR3 DNA is TGTGCCAGCAGTCGAGACTGGGCTGGAAACACCATATATTTT. It yields the protein CASSRDWAGNTIYF.

The gene calls are TRBV2 and TRBJ2-3; a possible D gene is TRBD2 (5 bases). Germline CDR1 reads SNHLY; CDR2 reads FYNNEI. The V gene lost 0 bases and the J gene lost 6 bases, with 10 bases spanning the gap. CDR3 length equals 14 residues. The CDR3 reads CASSEARGSDTQYF. CDR3 DNA sequence: TGTGCCAGCAGTGAAGCGCGTGGGAGTGATACGCAGTATTTT. The whole variable domain, filled in from reference TRBV2 and TRBJ2-3, reads EPEVTQTPSHQVTQMGQEVILRCVPISNHLYFYWYRQILGQKVEFLVSFYNNEISEKSEIFDDQFSVERPDGSNFTLKIRSTKLEDSAMYFCASSEARGSDTQYFGPGTRLTVL.

The chain uses TRBV7-2 and TRBJ2-6; weak D call: TRBD1 (6 bases). The CDR3 contains 15 residues. The germline V gene encodes CDR1 SGHTA and CDR2 FQGNSA. Trimming left V 1 base short and J 2 bases short, with 6 bases between. The CDR3 DNA follows: TGTGCCAGCAGCTTAGACAGGGCTGGGGCCAACGTCCTGACTTTC. Protein sequence: CASSLDRAGANVLTF.

This clone was seen a handful of times. The chain couples TRBV2 to TRBJ2-3; 9 bases align to TRBD1. Germline V gene sequence: CDR1 SNHLY, CDR2 FYNNEI. The CDR3 extends over 14 amino acids. The V segment lost 8 bases and the J segment 4 bases; nucleotides outside the gene matches: 7. The CDR3 sequence is CASQGTGWADTQYF. CDR3 in DNA: TGTGCCAGCCAGGGGACAGGGTGGGCAGATACGCAGTATTTT. Full variable domain (rest looked up from reference TRBV2 and TRBJ2-3): EPEVTQTPSHQVTQMGQEVILRCVPISNHLYFYWYRQILGQKVEFLVSFYNNEISEKSEIFDDQFSVERPDGSNFTLKIRSTKLEDSAMYFCASQGTGWADTQYFGPGTRLTVL.

V usage is TRBV12-5 and J usage is TRBJ2-7, with D perhaps matching TRBD2 (6 bases). The CDR3 consists of 15 residues. CDR1 is LGHNT, CDR2 FRNRAP, per germline. The V end lost 6 bases, the J end lost 1 base, and 16 bases lay between the germline ends. Written as DNA, the CDR3 is TGTGCTAGTGGCATAAGCGGGCTGGGGTCCTACGAGCAGTACTTC. It codes for CASGISGLGSYEQYF.

This sequence joins TRBV7-6 and TRBJ2-7, with TRBD1 matching 7 bases. V lost 7 bases to trimming and J lost 7 bases; unmatched junction nucleotides: 10. The CDR3 extends over 13 amino acids. Germline V gives CDR1 SGHVS, CDR2 FNYEAQ. The CDR3 DNA reads TGTGCCAGCACCCCAGAGCCGACAGGGGAGCAGTACTTC. Protein product: CASTPEPTGEQYF. The entire variable domain, with the rest obtained from reference TRBV7-6 and TRBJ2-7, is as follows: GAGVSQSPRYKVTKRGQDVALRCDPISGHVSLYWYRQALGQGPEFLTYFNYEAQQDKSGLPNDRFSAERPEGSISTLTIQRTEQRDSAMYRCASTPEPTGEQYFGPGTRLTVT.

CDR3 loop: CSAFGPGAQYF. The CDR3 DNA sequence: TGCAGTGCTTTTGGGCCCGGGGCCCAGTACTTC. This chain links TRBV20-1 with TRBJ2-5; D possibly corresponds to TRBD2 (5 bases). Trimming cost V 5 bases and J 9 bases, with 13 bases left between them. Germline assignment: CDR1 DFQATT and CDR2 SNEGSKA (reference sequence). This CDR3 spans 11 amino acids.

The chain employs TRBV30 and TRBJ2-7; 8 bases fit TRBD1. The germline gives CDR1 GTSNPN, CDR2 SVGIG (reference sequence). V gave up 4 bases and J gave up 3 bases; unmatched junction bases: 8. The CDR3 contains 14 residues. This chain's CDR3 is CAWKDRGYYYEQYF. The CDR3 nucleotides are TGTGCCTGGAAAGACAGGGGTTATTACTACGAGCAGTACTTC.

This chain uses TRBV5-6 with TRBJ2-1; 8 nucleotides line up with TRBD1. With 3 bases clipped from V and 5 bases from J, the junction kept 7 bases outside the gene matches. CDR1 is SGHDT and CDR2 is YYEEEE in the germline V gene. The CDR3 is made up of 15 amino acids. CDR3 residues: CASSSRTGYHNEQFF. Written as DNA, the CDR3 is TGTGCCAGCAGCTCGAGGACAGGGTACCACAATGAGCAGTTCTTC.

The V gene is TRBV5-1, the J gene TRBJ2-5; D unclear. This CDR3 contains 14 residues. Per germline, CDR1 SGHRS and CDR2 YFSETQ. V lost 3 bases and J 0 bases, leaving 9 bases between the germline ends. The DNA of the CDR3 is TGCGCCAGCAGCTCAAACACCCACCAAGAGACCCAGTACTTC. This sequence encodes CASSSNTHQETQYF.

V usage is TRBV28 and J usage is TRBJ1-5; 8 bases fit TRBD1. The CDR3 covers 19 residues. V gave up 6 bases and J gave up 0 bases; unmatched junction bases: 16. Germline V gene lookup returns CDR1 MDHEN and CDR2 SYDVKM. CDR3 nucleotides: TGTGCCAGCAGGTTTGGCGGACAGGGTGGAGGCCTTAGCAATCAGCCCCAGCATTTT. This codes for CASRFGGQGGGLSNQPQHF. Filled out from reference TRBV28 and TRBJ1-5, the complete variable domain reads DVKVTQSSRYLVKRTGEKVFLECVQDMDHENMFWYRQDPGLGLRLIYFSYDVKMKEKGDIPEGYSVSREKKERFSLILESASTNQTSMYLCASRFGGQGGGLSNQPQHFGDGTRLSIL.

The chain is built from TRBV28 and TRBJ2-5; 7 bases line up with TRBD2. Germline V CDR1 and CDR2: MDHEN, SYDVKM. J was trimmed by 2 bases and V by 6 bases; bases with no gene match: 15. The CDR3 has 17 amino acids. For the CDR3, the DNA is TGTGCCAGCAGCCCGGGACTACGATCACTCTATCAAGAGACCCAGTACTTC. This codes for CASSPGLRSLYQETQYF. Variable domain in full (rest from reference TRBV28 and TRBJ2-5): DVKVTQSSRYLVKRTGEKVFLECVQDMDHENMFWYRQDPGLGLRLIYFSYDVKMKEKGDIPEGYSVSREKKERFSLILESASTNQTSMYLCASSPGLRSLYQETQYFGPGTRLLVL.

The chain combines TRBV29-1 with TRBJ2-3; D gene ambiguous. V lost 4 bases and J lost 0, with 8 bases in between. The CDR3 consists of 13 residues. Germline-derived CDR1 and CDR2 are SQVTM and ANQGSEA. CDR3: CSVVATSTDTQYF. The CDR3 DNA reads TGCAGCGTTGTAGCTACCAGCACAGATACGCAGTATTTT.

This chain uses TRBV28 with TRBJ1-4, with a tentative D call TRBD1 (6 bases). Trimming took off 3 bases at V and 1 base at J, with 9 bases between the two ends. The CDR3 has 15 amino acids. Per germline, CDR1 MDHEN and CDR2 SYDVKM. For the CDR3, the DNA is TGTGCCAGCAGTTTTGGGGGACAAACTAATGAAAAACTGTTTTTT. Translation: CASSFGGQTNEKLFF. The whole variable domain, remainder taken from reference TRBV28 and TRBJ1-4, is DVKVTQSSRYLVKRTGEKVFLECVQDMDHENMFWYRQDPGLGLRLIYFSYDVKMKEKGDIPEGYSVSREKKERFSLILESASTNQTSMYLCASSFGGQTNEKLFFGSGTQLSVL.

This sequence joins TRBV11-3 and TRBJ1-2; tentatively, D is TRBD1 (5 bases). This CDR3 region has 14 residues. Looked up from germline, CDR1 is SGHNT and CDR2 is YENEEA. The V gene lost 4 bases and the J gene lost 0 bases, with 9 bases spanning the gap. The CDR3 reads CASSSTEPNYGYTF. The CDR3 DNA sequence: TGTGCCAGCAGCTCGACAGAACCTAACTATGGCTACACCTTC.

The chain uses TRBV2 and TRBJ2-5, with 8 bases matching TRBD2. The CDR3 length is 15 residues. Germline CDR1 SNHLY, CDR2 FYNNEI. Trimming took 7 bases from V and 2 from J; bases not matched to a gene: 9. As DNA, the CDR3 is TGTGCCAGCAAAGGAGCGGGGGCTCCTCAAGAGACCCAGTACTTC. Translating gives CASKGAGAPQETQYF.

V gene TRBV5-1 combines with J gene TRBJ2-1; D remains ambiguous. This CDR3 has 15 residues. V was pared by 1 base and J by 0 bases, with 8 bases between. The germline V gene has CDR1 SGHRS and CDR2 YFSETQ. CDR3: CASSLSWLSYNEQFF. The CDR3 DNA follows: TGCGCCAGCAGCTTGTCCTGGCTCTCCTACAATGAGCAGTTCTTC.